The 4 T cell receptor beta chains in this list originate from one sample, sequenced in a study of cytomegalovirus exposure and HLA in healthy donors. The PCR was carried out with 60 Vbeta primers and 13 Jbeta primers. The repertoire was sequenced with immunoSEQ multiplex PCR; TCRdb's copy has only in-frame clones and lacks some. The profile shows about 150,000 clones, around 80% of them singletons. The sequenced sample consisted of PBMCs. Receptor source: a male donor in good health and CMV-seronegative.

This rearrangement joins TRBV7-3 to TRBJ1-2; 8 nucleotides match TRBD1. The CDR3 covers 13 residues. CDR1 and CDR2 (germline): SGHTA, FQGTGA. J gave up 8 bases and V 6 bases, and 8 bases lay outside the gene matches. The CDR3 DNA sequence: TGTGCCAGCAGTTGGACAGGGATTTGGGGCTACACCTTC. Protein product: CASSWTGIWGYTF.

The chain carries TRBV5-6 and TRBJ2-1, with 9 nucleotides matching TRBD1. Germline CDR1 reads SGHDT; CDR2 reads YYEEEE. The CDR3 runs to 15 residues. The ends lost 3 bases at V and 3 bases at J; junction bases unmatched: 4. CDR3 in amino acids: CASSYPGQGYNEQFF. CDR3 DNA sequence: TGTGCCAGCAGCTACCCGGGACAGGGCTACAATGAGCAGTTCTTC.

CDR3: CASSTAGVVYEQYF. CDR3 nucleotides: TGTGCCAGCAGTACAGCGGGAGTTGTCTACGAGCAGTACTTC. This chain joins TRBV11-2 and TRBJ2-7; 8 bases are shared with TRBD2. The CDR3 is 14 residues long. J was trimmed by 3 bases and V by 6 bases; bases with no gene match: 7. The germline gives CDR1 SGHAT, CDR2 FQNNGV.

The genes are TRBV23-1 and TRBJ1-2, with D tentatively TRBD1 (6 bases). TRBV23-1 is sorted into the ORF group, with uncertain function. The V and J ends lost 0 bases and 1 base respectively, with 15 bases between them. This CDR3 contains 17 residues. The CDR3 loop is CASSQSIPTGGNYGYTF. In nucleotides, the CDR3 is TGCGCCAGCAGTCAATCGATTCCGACAGGTGGTAACTATGGCTACACCTTC.